The next 32 T cell receptor beta chains were all read from a single sample in a study of neurological immune-mediated disorders. TCRdb itself ran the 5' RACE reads through MiXCR, one entry per CDR3 protein. The sample holds around 100,000 distinct CDR3 sequences, under 14% seen once. Specified time point: longitudinal time-point 3. Sequencing input: PBMCs. These receptor sequences come from a female donor with HTLV-1-associated myelopathy (HAM/TSP).

This clonotype was detected ten times or more. V usage is TRBV5-1 and J usage is TRBJ1-1; maybe TRBD1 (5 bases). The V gene's germline CDR1 is SGHRS and CDR2 YFSETQ. The CDR3 has 13 residues. V was clipped by 7 bases and J by 0 bases, with 10 bases between them. CDR3 DNA sequence: TGCGCCAGCGGGGGAACAATGAACACTGAAGCTTTCTTT. As protein: CASGGTMNTEAFF.

This clonotype occurred many times. V is TRBV12-3 or TRBV12-4 and J is TRBJ2-3; D is undetermined. There are 11 residues in the CDR3. Trimming took off 1 base at V and 12 bases at J, with 8 bases between the two ends. CDR3 region: CASSLGPGQYF. In nucleotides, the CDR3 is TGTGCCAGCAGTTTAGGGCCAGGACAGTATTTT.

This clonotype was recorded many times. The V and J genes are TRBV20-1 and TRBJ1-5; D unresolved. The CDR3 contains 14 residues. Germline CDR1 DFQATT, CDR2 SNEGSKA (reference sequence). V shed 0 bases and J shed 0 bases, with 6 bases lying between them. CDR3 sequence reads: CSARDSYSNQPQHF. CDR3 bases: TGCAGTGCTAGAGACAGCTATAGCAATCAGCCCCAGCATTTT.

This clonotype was detected many times. V and J are TRBV20-1 and TRBJ2-3, with 9 bases identical to TRBD2. V trimming: 3 bases; J trimming: 4 bases; junction bases outside the gene matches: 5. Germline assignment: CDR1 DFQATT and CDR2 SNEGSKA (reference sequence). This CDR3 region has 14 residues. This CDR3 is CSASFAGGADTQYF. CDR3 in DNA: TGCAGTGCTAGCTTCGCGGGGGGGGCAGATACGCAGTATTTT.

This clonotype has a handful of counts. The V and J genes are TRBV7-9 and TRBJ2-7; D is unresolved. V lost 5 bases, J lost 2 bases, and 22 bases lay in between. Germline assignment: CDR1 SEHNR and CDR2 FQNEAQ (reference sequence). The CDR3 consists of 17 residues. CDR3 sequence reads: CASSAHSRDTQTYEQYF. CDR3 DNA sequence: TGTGCCAGCAGCGCGCACTCACGAGACACGCAAACCTACGAGCAGTACTTC.

This clonotype was detected many times. The chain has TRBV9 and TRBJ2-2; the D gene is possibly TRBD1 (6 bases). CDR3 length: 19 amino acids. Trimming pared 0 bases from V and 2 bases from J, leaving 20 bases between. Germline CDR1 and CDR2: SGDLS and YYNGEE. The CDR3 sequence is CASSVALSLVRGNTGELFF. In nucleotides, the CDR3 is TGTGCCAGCAGCGTAGCCCTATCCCTCGTCAGGGGAAACACCGGGGAGCTGTTTTTT.

Ten or more counts support this clonotype. The chain couples TRBV7-9 to TRBJ2-2; 7 bases match TRBD1. This CDR3 is 16 amino acids long. Trimming cost V 4 bases and J 4 bases; bases outside gene matches: 9. Germline V gene data show CDR1 as SEHNR and CDR2 as FQNEAQ (reference sequence). DNA of the CDR3: TGTGCCAGCAGCTACAGGGGTCTCGGGGTCACCGGGGAGCTGTTTTTT. Translated, it gives CASSYRGLGVTGELFF.

J is TRBJ2-7 and V is TRBV28; D remains ambiguous. The CDR3 has 13 residues. The V gene lost 7 bases and the J gene lost 5 bases, with 15 bases spanning the gap. CDR1 MDHEN and CDR2 SYDVKM come from the germline V gene. CDR3 DNA: TGTGCCAGCACCACCAATCGGGCAGACGAGCAGTACTTC. Its translation is CASTTNRADEQYF.

In its sample, this clonotype was seen many times. The chain employs TRBV20-1 and TRBJ2-3, with D possibly being TRBD1 or TRBD2 (5 bases each). In germline, CDR1 is DFQATT, CDR2 SNEGSKA (reference sequence). The CDR3 sequence is 12 residues long. Trimming cost V 0 bases and J 4 bases, with 5 bases left between them. The CDR3 DNA sequence: TGCAGTGCTAGAGAGGGGGCAGATACGCAGTATTTT. Its translation: CSAREGADTQYF.

J is TRBJ2-3 and V is TRBV20-1; 10 nucleotides align to TRBD1. Germline CDR1 DFQATT, CDR2 SNEGSKA (reference sequence). The CDR3 has 14 amino acids. Unmatched junction bases numbered 5, after V lost 4 bases and J lost 4 bases. This CDR3 is CSAMDRGFSDTQYF. CDR3 DNA: TGCAGTGCTATGGACAGGGGGTTCTCAGATACGCAGTATTTT.

This clonotype has more than one count but fewer than ten. V and J are TRBV28 and TRBJ1-3; D is uncertain. V was shortened by 2 bases and J by 2 bases, with 10 bases between the two germline ends. CDR1 is MDHEN and CDR2 is SYDVKM in the germline V gene. This CDR3 contains 15 residues. CDR3 protein: CASSLMGKAGNTIYF. The CDR3, as DNA: TGTGCCAGCAGTTTAATGGGGAAAGCTGGAAACACCATATATTTT.

The chain recombines TRBV4-1 with TRBJ2-7; 8 nucleotides align to TRBD2. Germline loops: CDR1 MGHRA, CDR2 YSYEKL. The CDR3 spans 14 residues. V gave up 4 bases and J gave up 4 bases; unmatched junction bases: 6. The CDR3 sequence is CASSPGGAEYEQYF. CDR3 DNA: TGCGCCAGCAGCCCCGGGGGGGCCGAATACGAGCAGTACTTC.

This clonotype was observed many times. The rearrangement joins TRBV12-3 or TRBV12-4 to TRBJ2-1, with a weak D call TRBD2 (5 bases). V was clipped by 4 bases and J by 0 bases, with 7 bases between them. The CDR3 is 14 residues long. The CDR3 here is CASSSGSSYNEQFF. Written as DNA, the CDR3 is TGTGCCAGCAGTTCGGGGAGCTCCTACAATGAGCAGTTCTTC.

There are many counts of this clonotype. This CDR3 reads CASSLGDRGSYGYTF. For the CDR3, the DNA is TGTGCCAGCAGCTTAGGTGACAGGGGTAGCTATGGCTACACCTTC. The chain is built from TRBV7-2 and TRBJ1-2, with 8 bases aligning to TRBD1. Germline-derived CDR1 and CDR2 are SGHTA and FQGNSA. The CDR3 has 15 residues. V shed 1 base, J shed 4 bases, and the junction held 5 bases outside the gene matches.

This clonotype was found many times. The rearrangement uses TRBV5-1 and TRBJ1-4; TRBD1 might be the D (5 bases). From germline, CDR1 is SGHRS and CDR2 YFSETQ. Trimming pared 3 bases from V and 8 bases from J, leaving 14 bases between. The CDR3 sequence is 14 residues long. CDR3 bases: TGCGCCAGCAGCTCCCAGGGAGGGGAAGAAAAACTGTTTTTT. Encoded protein: CASSSQGGEEKLFF.

This clonotype was detected ten times or more. The chain recombines TRBV5-1 with TRBJ2-2; D uncertain. The CDR3 runs to 15 residues. Looked up from germline, CDR1 is SGHRS and CDR2 is YFSETQ. The V gene lost 3 bases and the J gene lost 0 bases, with 9 bases spanning the gap. The CDR3 DNA reads TGCGCCAGCAGCTCTACAGTTTCGAACACCGGGGAGCTGTTTTTT. This encodes CASSSTVSNTGELFF.

This clonotype was detected ten times or more. The rearrangement links TRBV5-1 to TRBJ2-5; the D is unclear. Trimming took off 2 bases at V and 4 bases at J, with 9 bases between the two ends. Germline V gives CDR1 SGHRS, CDR2 YFSETQ. The CDR3 is made up of 13 amino acids. The CDR3, as DNA: TGCGCCAGCAGCTTAAGTCACGGAGAGACCCAGTACTTC. Protein sequence: CASSLSHGETQYF.

This clonotype came up many times. V is TRBV7-2 and J is TRBJ1-1; 8 positions agree with TRBD1. The CDR3 loop spans 14 amino acids. With V trimmed by 5 bases and J by 3 bases, 5 bases remained unmatched. Germline V CDR1 and CDR2: SGHTA, FQGNSA. Written as DNA, the CDR3 is TGTGCCAGCAGCCCCCGACAGGGGTACACTGAAGCTTTCTTT. Its protein product is CASSPRQGYTEAFF.

Many counts were recorded for this clonotype. V gene TRBV7-8 combines with J gene TRBJ2-7; D perhaps matches TRBD1 (5 bases). Deletions cut 2 bases from V and 3 bases from J, with 11 bases between. CDR3 size: 14 residues. From germline, CDR1 is SGHVS and CDR2 FQNEAQ. CDR3 coding DNA: TGTGCCAGCAGCTTAATGGTGCAGGGCTACGAGCAGTACTTC. Translated: CASSLMVQGYEQYF.

This clonotype occurred many times. V gene TRBV28 combines with J gene TRBJ2-7, with 11 bases aligning to TRBD2. The length of the CDR3 is 16 residues. Germline-derived CDR1 and CDR2 are MDHEN and SYDVKM. V shed 3 bases and J 3 bases; nucleotides not matched to a gene: 7. The CDR3 coding sequence is TGTGCCAGCAGTTTTCTCCCTAGCGGGGGGATCTACGAGCAGTACTTC. This codes for CASSFLPSGGIYEQYF. The full variable domain, its missing parts supplied by reference TRBV28 and TRBJ2-7, is DVKVTQSSRYLVKRTGEKVFLECVQDMDHENMFWYRQDPGLGLRLIYFSYDVKMKEKGDIPEGYSVSREKKERFSLILESASTNQTSMYLCASSFLPSGGIYEQYFGPGTRLTVT.

This clonotype has at least ten counts. The chain is built from TRBV5-4 and TRBJ1-5; D uncertain. Germline CDR1 and CDR2: SGHNT and YYREEE (reference sequence). Trimming took off 5 bases at V and 0 bases at J, with 6 bases between the two ends. This CDR3 contains 13 residues. The CDR3 sequence is CASSWDSNQPQHF. The CDR3 nucleotides are TGTGCCAGCAGTTGGGATAGCAATCAGCCCCAGCATTTT.

This clonotype was seen more than once but under ten times. The V and J genes are TRBV20-1 and TRBJ1-1; D uncertain. Trimming took off 5 bases at V and 1 base at J, with 11 bases between the two ends. This CDR3 spans 13 amino acids. Germline-derived CDR1 and CDR2 are DFQATT and SNEGSKA (reference sequence). The CDR3 spells CSAAKDGNTEAFF. Written as DNA, the CDR3 is TGCAGTGCTGCGAAGGACGGGAACACTGAAGCTTTCTTT.

The rearrangement uses TRBV20-1 and TRBJ2-3; 7 nucleotides align to TRBD2. The CDR3 consists of 13 residues. Germline loops: CDR1 DFQATT, CDR2 SNEGSKA (reference sequence). Losses at the gene ends were 6 bases for V and 9 bases for J; bases not matched to a gene: 12. The CDR3 region is CSAGGLTHRTQYF. CDR3 coding DNA: TGCAGTGCCGGGGGACTAACCCACAGGACGCAGTATTTT.

This clonotype was detected many times. V usage is TRBV5-6 and J usage is TRBJ1-1; D not resolved. Germline assignment: CDR1 SGHDT and CDR2 YYEEEE. This CDR3 has 13 residues. Trimming stripped 5 bases from V and 1 base from J, with 9 bases between. The CDR3 bases are TGTGCCAGCAGTCTACCGCCGAACACTGAAGCTTTCTTT. It yields the protein CASSLPPNTEAFF.

This clonotype occurred many times. The chain combines TRBV5-1 with TRBJ1-1; D not resolved. This CDR3 spans 13 amino acids. Germline CDR1 is SGHRS and CDR2 is YFSETQ. V dropped 0 bases and J dropped 4 bases, with 7 bases sitting between them. The CDR3 sequence: CASSLAVGTEAFF. The CDR3 DNA sequence: TGCGCCAGCAGCTTGGCCGTAGGCACTGAAGCTTTCTTT. Full variable domain (outside the CDR3, taken from reference TRBV5-1 and TRBJ1-1): KAGVTQTPRYLIKTRGQQVTLSCSPISGHRSVSWYQQTPGQGLQFLFEYFSETQRNKGNFPGRFSGRQFSNSRSEMNVSTLELGDSALYLCASSLAVGTEAFFGQGTRLTVV.

The rearrangement joins TRBV12-3 or TRBV12-4 to TRBJ2-3; perhaps TRBD2 as D (6 bases). Trimming removed 5 bases at V and 4 bases at J, with 13 bases between. This CDR3 is 14 amino acids long. The CDR3 spells CASSTRDFADTQYF. The CDR3 DNA follows: TGTGCCAGCAGTACAAGGGACTTCGCAGATACGCAGTATTTT.

This clonotype has a count of ten or more. The chain's CDR3 is CASSPPGGGQGPFYSGNTIYF. The DNA for the CDR3 is TGCGCCAGCAGCCCCCCAGGAGGGGGACAGGGCCCCTTTTACTCTGGAAACACCATATATTTT. This chain links TRBV5-1 with TRBJ1-3, with 9 bases aligning to TRBD1. CDR1 and CDR2 from the germline V gene are SGHRS and YFSETQ. The CDR3 is 21 residues long. V trimming: 4 bases; J trimming: 0 bases; junction bases outside the gene matches: 20.

This clonotype showed up many times. The CDR3 reads CASSYGGEAQETQYF. CDR3 coding DNA: TGTGCCAGCAGCTACGGGGGCGAGGCCCAAGAGACCCAGTACTTC. V usage is TRBV7-9 and J usage is TRBJ2-5; the D gene could be TRBD1 or TRBD2 (6 bases each). CDR3 size: 15 residues. From germline, CDR1 is SEHNR and CDR2 FQNEAQ (reference sequence). V was cut by 4 bases and J by 1 base, with 13 bases left in between.

This clonotype was counted at least ten times. This rearrangement joins TRBV10-3 to TRBJ1-6, with D hard to call. This CDR3 is built from 14 residues. Trimming removed 2 bases at V and 14 bases at J, with 16 bases between. The V gene's germline CDR1 is ENHRY and CDR2 SYGVKD. Here the CDR3 reads CAISERQDNSALHF. The DNA of the CDR3 is TGTGCCATCAGTGAGCGGCAGGATAATTCGGCCCTCCACTTT.

This clonotype was picked up many times. The rearrangement links TRBV11-2 to TRBJ2-5; 7 bases fit TRBD1. Trimming removed 6 bases from V and 4 bases from J; junction bases left unmatched: 11. The CDR3 contains 15 residues. Germline V CDR1 and CDR2: SGHAT, FQNNGV. The CDR3 region is CASRRIQGVRETQYF. The DNA of the CDR3 is TGTGCCAGCAGACGTATCCAGGGGGTCCGAGAGACCCAGTACTTC.

The chain has TRBV12-3 or TRBV12-4 and TRBJ1-2; unclear D gene. V gave up 7 bases and J gave up 3 bases, with 15 bases separating them. The CDR3 is 14 residues long. The DNA of the CDR3 is TGTGCCAGCACTCTCCAGGTGACCGACTATGGCTACACCTTC. Translating gives CASTLQVTDYGYTF.

At least ten counts were recorded for this clonotype. This chain joins TRBV5-1 and TRBJ2-3; 10 positions match TRBD2. Germline V lookup: CDR1 SGHRS, CDR2 YFSETQ. Trimming at V came to 3 bases and at J to 5 bases, leaving 3 bases not matched to a gene. The CDR3 length is 14 residues. CDR3 sequence (DNA): TGCGCCAGCAGCTCCCCTAGCGGGGGAGATACGCAGTATTTT. Residues: CASSSPSGGDTQYF.